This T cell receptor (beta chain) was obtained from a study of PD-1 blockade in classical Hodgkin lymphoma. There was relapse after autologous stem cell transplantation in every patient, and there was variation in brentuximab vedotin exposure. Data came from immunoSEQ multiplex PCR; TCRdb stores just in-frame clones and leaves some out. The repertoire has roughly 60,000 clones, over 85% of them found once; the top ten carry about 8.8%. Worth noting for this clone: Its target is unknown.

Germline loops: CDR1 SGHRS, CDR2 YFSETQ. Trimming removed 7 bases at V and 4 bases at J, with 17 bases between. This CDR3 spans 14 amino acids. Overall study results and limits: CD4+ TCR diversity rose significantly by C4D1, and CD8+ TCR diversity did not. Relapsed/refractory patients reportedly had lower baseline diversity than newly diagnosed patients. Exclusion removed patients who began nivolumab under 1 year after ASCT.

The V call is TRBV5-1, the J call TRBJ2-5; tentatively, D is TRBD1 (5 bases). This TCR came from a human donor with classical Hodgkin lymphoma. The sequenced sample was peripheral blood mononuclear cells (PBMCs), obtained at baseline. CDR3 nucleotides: TGCGCCAGCCATTTTGGTCAGGGCGCAGAGACCCAGTACTTC. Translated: CASHFGQGAETQYF.